The rows below give T cell receptor beta chains drawn from one sample of a study of T-cell reconstitution after alpha-beta-depleted transplantation in children. MiXCR was run by TCRdb on the PCR reads, yielding one entry per CDR3 protein. The profile shows hundreds of thousands of distinct CDR3 sequences, roughly 23% of them singletons. The sample was PBMCs, mostly from graft donor cells, taken 360 days after TCRalphabeta/CD19-depleted stem cell transplant. The source is a boy under two years old who had a stem cell transplant for acute myeloid leukemia, so the T cells may come from the graft donor. Each CDR3 is given with its conserved first and last residue. D genes are given only for firm matches. A clone size is listed for some rows: how often the clone was seen (once, few, many), or a class if it is expanded.

clone_size,v_call,j_call,d_call,cdr3_nt,cdr3_aa
few,TRBV10-3,TRBJ1-1,-,TGTGCCATCAACACTGGGGGGACTTGGGCTGAAGCTTTCTTT,CAINTGGTWAEAFF
few,TRBV6-5,TRBJ2-5,-,TGTGCCAGCACCTACGGAGGGACCCAGTACTTC,CASTYGGTQYF
-,TRBV12-3/TRBV12-4,TRBJ1-2,TRBD1,TGTGCCAGCAGTTTCGGTGGGACAGCGGGCAACTATGGCTACACCTTC,CASSFGGTAGNYGYTF
-,TRBV27,TRBJ2-2,-,TGTGCCAGCAGTTTACAGTTACCAAACACCGGGGAGCTGTTTTTT,CASSLQLPNTGELFF
-,TRBV10-3,TRBJ2-5,TRBD1,TGTGCCATCACTAGGGGGCCTGAAGAGACCCAGTACTTC,CAITRGPEETQYF
many,TRBV29-1,TRBJ2-7,TRBD1,TGCAGCGTTGGGGGACAGGGTGGGTCCTACGAGCAGTACTTC,CSVGGQGGSYEQYF
many,TRBV5-1,TRBJ2-3,-,TGCGCCAGCAGCTACCTAACACCCAGCACAGATACGCAGTATTTT,CASSYLTPSTDTQYF
many,TRBV3-1,TRBJ2-5,TRBD2,TGTGCCAGCAGCCTTCGAGCTAGCGGGGCCCAAGAGACCCAGTACTTC,CASSLRASGAQETQYF
-,TRBV5-1,TRBJ2-5,TRBD2,TGCGCCAGCAGCTTGGTTCCTAGCGGGGTCCACGGGGAGACCCAGTACTTC,CASSLVPSGVHGETQYF
many,TRBV28,TRBJ2-7,-,TGTGCCAGCAGTTTTGTGGGGGACTCCTACGAGCAGTACTTC,CASSFVGDSYEQYF
-,TRBV13,TRBJ2-7,-,TGTGCCAGCAGCTCAAGGGGTCACACCTACGAGCAGTACTTC,CASSSRGHTYEQYF
few,TRBV10-2,TRBJ2-1,-,TGCGCCAGCAGTGATAGGGGAGGCTCCTACAATGAGCAGTTCTTC,CASSDRGGSYNEQFF
-,TRBV6-5,TRBJ2-2,TRBD1,TGTGCCAGCAGTTACGGGACAGGGCGATTCCTGGGGTTAACCGGGGAGCTGTTTTTT,CASSYGTGRFLGLTGELFF
many,TRBV6-5,TRBJ2-5,-,TGTGCCAGCAGTTACGCAGGGGAGACCCAGTACTTC,CASSYAGETQYF
-,TRBV12-3/TRBV12-4,TRBJ2-1,-,TGTGCCAGCAGTTTAGGGACCACGAGCAATGAGCAGTTCTTC,CASSLGTTSNEQFF
-,TRBV5-4,TRBJ1-1,TRBD1,TGTGCCAGCAGCTTGGAAGCGACAGGGAACATGAACACTGAAGCTTTCTTT,CASSLEATGNMNTEAFF
many,TRBV7-9,TRBJ2-1,-,TGTGCCAGCAGCGTCGACTCCGATGAGCAGTTCTTC,CASSVDSDEQFF
few,TRBV15,TRBJ2-5,-,TGTGCCACCAGCAGAGATGTTGACGGTCAGGGATTGACTGAGACCCAGTACTTC,CATSRDVDGQGLTETQYF
few,TRBV7-9,TRBJ2-7,-,TGTGCCAGCAGCCACACACGGATGTACGAGCAGTACTTC,CASSHTRMYEQYF
few,TRBV6-1,TRBJ2-1,-,TGTGCCAGCAGTGTGCTCGGGGGGCCAAGCTCCTACAATGAGCAGTTCTTC,CASSVLGGPSSYNEQFF
few,TRBV6-1,TRBJ2-3,TRBD2,TGTGCCAGCAGTGAAGAGAATGGTAGCGGGGGGTCCAGGGATACGCAGTATTTT,CASSEENGSGGSRDTQYF
many,TRBV2,TRBJ1-5,TRBD1,TGTGCCAGCAGGAAGGACAGGATGGATCAGCCCCAGCATTTT,CASRKDRMDQPQHF
once,TRBV20-1,TRBJ2-5,TRBD1,TGCAGTGCTAGGGGTGGGTGGGGACAGACGCGCTACCAAGAGACCCAGTACTTC,CSARGGWGQTRYQETQYF
-,TRBV7-9,TRBJ2-3,-,TGTGCCAGCAGCCCGAGGGACTGGCGTACGCAGTATTTT,CASSPRDWRTQYF
-,TRBV5-1,TRBJ2-1,-,TGCGCCAGCAGCTCCCCCCGAACGATACACGTGGATGAGCAGTTCTTC,CASSSPRTIHVDEQFF
many,TRBV27,TRBJ2-7,TRBD2,TGTGCCAGCAGTTTCCGGACTAGCGGATACCGTATTATGCCCTACGAGCAGTACTTC,CASSFRTSGYRIMPYEQYF
many,TRBV5-6,TRBJ2-3,-,TGTGCCAGCAGCTTTTACTCCGCCACGCAGTATTTT,CASSFYSATQYF
few,TRBV20-1,TRBJ2-1,TRBD2,TGCAGTGCTACAAATAGCGGGGATTACAATGAGCAGTTCTTC,CSATNSGDYNEQFF
many,TRBV5-5,TRBJ1-1,-,TGTGCCAGCAGCTGGAACAGGGACACTGAAGCTTTCTTT,CASSWNRDTEAFF
many,TRBV5-4,TRBJ2-2,-,TGTGCCAGCAGCTTGGACGTAGGGCCTAACACCGGGGAGCTGTTTTTT,CASSLDVGPNTGELFF
once,TRBV7-7,TRBJ2-7,TRBD1,TGTGCCAGCAGAGCCAACAGGGGTTACAACTACGGCGAGCAGTACTTC,CASRANRGYNYGEQYF
-,TRBV27,TRBJ2-1,-,TGTGCCAGCAGTTCCCGTCTGGGGGGTGATGAGCAGTTCTTC,CASSSRLGGDEQFF
-,TRBV5-1,TRBJ2-1,-,TGCGCCAGCGGGGCAGTAGACAATGAGCAGTTCTTC,CASGAVDNEQFF
few,TRBV12-3/TRBV12-4,TRBJ1-2,-,TGTGCCAGCATCAAACAGGGTTGGCTCTATGGCTACACCTTC,CASIKQGWLYGYTF